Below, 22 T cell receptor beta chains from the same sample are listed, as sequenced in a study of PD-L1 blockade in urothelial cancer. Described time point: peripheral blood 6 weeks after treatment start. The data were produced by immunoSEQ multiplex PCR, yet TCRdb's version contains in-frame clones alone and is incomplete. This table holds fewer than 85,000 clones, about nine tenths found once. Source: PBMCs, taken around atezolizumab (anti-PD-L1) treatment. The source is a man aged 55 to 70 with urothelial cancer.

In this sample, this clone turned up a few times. The CDR3 DNA reads TGTGCCAGCAGGCCCGACTATAGTCGTTACAATGAGCAGTTCTTC. The encoded protein is CASRPDYSRYNEQFF. V is TRBV6-5 and J is TRBJ2-1; D possibly corresponds to TRBD2 (5 bases). CDR1 and CDR2 (germline): MNHEY, SVGAGI. V was cut by 6 bases and J by 4 bases, with 16 bases left in between. The length of the CDR3 is 15 residues.

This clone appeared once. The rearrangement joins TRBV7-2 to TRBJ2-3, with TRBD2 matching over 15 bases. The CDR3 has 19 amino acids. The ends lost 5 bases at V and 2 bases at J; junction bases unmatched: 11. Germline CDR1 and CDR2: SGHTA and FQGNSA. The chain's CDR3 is CASSPHGTSGGPFTDTQYF. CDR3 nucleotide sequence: TGTGCCAGCAGCCCCCACGGGACTAGCGGGGGGCCCTTCACAGATACGCAGTATTTT. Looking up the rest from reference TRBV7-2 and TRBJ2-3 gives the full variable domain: GAGVSQSPSNKVTEKGKDVELRCDPISGHTALYWYRQSLGQGLEFLIYFQGNSAPDKSGLPSDRFSAERTGGSVSTLTIQRTQQEDSAVYLCASSPHGTSGGPFTDTQYFGPGTRLTVL.

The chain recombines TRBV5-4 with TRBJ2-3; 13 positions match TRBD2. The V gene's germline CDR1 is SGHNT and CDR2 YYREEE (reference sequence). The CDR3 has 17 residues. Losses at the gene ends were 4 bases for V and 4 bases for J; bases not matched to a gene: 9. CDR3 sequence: CASSERTSGSSADTQYF. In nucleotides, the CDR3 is TGTGCCAGCAGCGAAAGGACTAGCGGGAGCAGCGCAGATACGCAGTATTTT.

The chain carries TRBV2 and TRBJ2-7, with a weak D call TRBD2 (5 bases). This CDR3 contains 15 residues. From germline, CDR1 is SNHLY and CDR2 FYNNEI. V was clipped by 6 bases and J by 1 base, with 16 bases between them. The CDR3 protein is CASSIRSTRSYEQYF. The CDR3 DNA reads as TGTGCCAGCAGCATAAGATCCACTAGATCCTACGAGCAGTACTTC.

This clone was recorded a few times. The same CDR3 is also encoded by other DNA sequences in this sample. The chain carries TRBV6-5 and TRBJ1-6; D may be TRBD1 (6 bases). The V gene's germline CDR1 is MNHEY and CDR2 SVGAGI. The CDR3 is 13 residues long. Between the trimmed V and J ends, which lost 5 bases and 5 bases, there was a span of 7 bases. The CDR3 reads CASSGQNNSPLHF. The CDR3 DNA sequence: TGTGCCAGCAGTGGACAGAATAATTCACCCCTCCACTTT.

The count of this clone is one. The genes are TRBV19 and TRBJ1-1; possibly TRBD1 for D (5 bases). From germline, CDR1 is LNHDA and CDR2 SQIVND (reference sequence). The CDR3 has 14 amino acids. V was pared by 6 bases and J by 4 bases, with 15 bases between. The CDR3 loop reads CASRSGVRITEAFF. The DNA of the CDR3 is TGTGCCAGTAGGTCGGGGGTGAGGATCACTGAAGCTTTCTTT.

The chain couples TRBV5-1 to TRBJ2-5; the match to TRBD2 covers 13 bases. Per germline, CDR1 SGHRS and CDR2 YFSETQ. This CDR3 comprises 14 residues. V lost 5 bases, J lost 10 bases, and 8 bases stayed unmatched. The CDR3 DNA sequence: TGCGCCAGCAGGCCGAGACTAGCGGGAGGTGACCAGTACTTC. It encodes CASRPRLAGGDQYF.

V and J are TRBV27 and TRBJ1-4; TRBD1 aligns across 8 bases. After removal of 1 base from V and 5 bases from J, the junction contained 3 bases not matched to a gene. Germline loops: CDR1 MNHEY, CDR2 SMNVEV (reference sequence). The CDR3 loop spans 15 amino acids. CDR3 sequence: CASSLWGQANEKLFF. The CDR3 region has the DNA TGTGCCAGCAGTTTATGGGGACAGGCAAATGAAAAACTGTTTTTT.

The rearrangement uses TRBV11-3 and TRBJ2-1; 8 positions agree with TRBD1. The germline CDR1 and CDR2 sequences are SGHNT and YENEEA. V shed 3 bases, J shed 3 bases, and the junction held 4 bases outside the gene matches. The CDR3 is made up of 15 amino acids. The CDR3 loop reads CASSFADRGYNEQFF. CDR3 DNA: TGTGCCAGCAGCTTCGCCGACAGGGGCTACAATGAGCAGTTCTTC. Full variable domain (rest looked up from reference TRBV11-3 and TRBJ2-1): EAGVVQSPRYKIIEKKQPVAFWCNPISGHNTLYWYLQNLGQGPELLIRYENEEAVDDSQLPKDRFSAERLKGVDSTLKIQPAELGDSAVYLCASSFADRGYNEQFFGPGTRLTVL.

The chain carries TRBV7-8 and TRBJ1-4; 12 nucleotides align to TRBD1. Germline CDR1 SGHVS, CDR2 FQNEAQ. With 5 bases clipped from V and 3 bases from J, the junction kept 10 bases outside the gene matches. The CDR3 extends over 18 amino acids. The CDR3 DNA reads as TGTGCCAGCAGCCCACCCGGGGGGGACAGGGGGCCTAATGAAAAACTGTTTTTT. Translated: CASSPPGGDRGPNEKLFF.

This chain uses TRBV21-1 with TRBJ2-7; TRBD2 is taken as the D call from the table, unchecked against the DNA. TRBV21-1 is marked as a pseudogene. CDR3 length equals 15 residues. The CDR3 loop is CATPLAGPPSYEQYF. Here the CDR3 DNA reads TGTGCCACCCCTTTAGCGGGCCCGCCTTCCTACGAGCAGTACTTC.

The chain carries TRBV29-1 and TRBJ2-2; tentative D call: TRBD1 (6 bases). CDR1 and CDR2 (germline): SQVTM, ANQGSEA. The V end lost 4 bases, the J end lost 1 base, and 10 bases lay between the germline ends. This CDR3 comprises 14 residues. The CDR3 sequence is CSVGKTGNTGELFF. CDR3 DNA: TGCAGCGTTGGGAAGACAGGGAACACCGGGGAGCTGTTTTTT.

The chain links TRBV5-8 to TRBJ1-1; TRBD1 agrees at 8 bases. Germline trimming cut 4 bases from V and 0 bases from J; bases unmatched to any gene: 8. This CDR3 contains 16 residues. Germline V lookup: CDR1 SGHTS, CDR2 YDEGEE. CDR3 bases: TGTGCCAGCAGCCCCTTCAGGGGGCCTATGAACACTGAAGCTTTCTTT. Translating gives CASSPFRGPMNTEAFF.

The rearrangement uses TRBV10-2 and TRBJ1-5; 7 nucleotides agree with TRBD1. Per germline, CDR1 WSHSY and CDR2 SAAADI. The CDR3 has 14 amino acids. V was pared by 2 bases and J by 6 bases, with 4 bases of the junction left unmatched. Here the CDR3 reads CASSEQGGGQPQHF. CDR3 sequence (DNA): TGCGCCAGCAGTGAGCAGGGGGGAGGTCAGCCCCAGCATTTT.

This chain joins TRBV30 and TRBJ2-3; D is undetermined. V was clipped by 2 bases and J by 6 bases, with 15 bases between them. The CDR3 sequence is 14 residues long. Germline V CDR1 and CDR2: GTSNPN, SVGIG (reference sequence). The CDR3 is CAWSFSLEVDTQYF. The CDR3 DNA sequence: TGTGCCTGGAGTTTCTCCCTTGAGGTCGATACGCAGTATTTT.

For the CDR3, the DNA is TGTGCCTGGGAAACAGGGAATGAGCAGTTCTTC. Its translation: CAWETGNEQFF. The rearrangement uses TRBV30 and TRBJ2-1, with D possibly TRBD1 on 6 matching bases. Germline V gene data show CDR1 as GTSNPN and CDR2 as SVGIG (reference sequence). The CDR3 is 11 residues long. V gave up 5 bases and J gave up 7 bases, with 9 bases separating them.

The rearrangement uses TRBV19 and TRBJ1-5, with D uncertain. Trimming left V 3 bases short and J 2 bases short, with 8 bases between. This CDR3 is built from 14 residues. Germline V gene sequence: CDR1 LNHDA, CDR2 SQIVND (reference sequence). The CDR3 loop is CASSIIAGNQPQHF. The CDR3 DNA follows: TGTGCCAGTAGTATCATAGCGGGCAATCAGCCCCAGCATTTT.

CDR3 coding DNA: TGTGCCAGCTCACCGAGAAATGAGCAGTACTTC. This sequence encodes CASSPRNEQYF. The genes are TRBV18 and TRBJ2-7; D gene ambiguous. Trimming stripped 3 bases from V and 7 bases from J, with 7 bases between. This CDR3 has 11 amino acids. CDR1 is KGHSH, CDR2 LQKENI, per germline.

CDR3 sequence reads: CASSPGTGYEKLFF. The CDR3 DNA is TGTGCCAGCAGCCCCGGGACAGGATATGAAAAACTGTTTTTT. V usage is TRBV7-2 and J usage is TRBJ1-4, with 8 nucleotides matching TRBD1. CDR3 length equals 14 residues. Germline trimming cut 5 bases from V and 6 bases from J; bases unmatched to any gene: 5. The germline gives CDR1 SGHTA, CDR2 FQGNSA. The full variable domain, rest sourced from reference TRBV7-2 and TRBJ1-4, is GAGVSQSPSNKVTEKGKDVELRCDPISGHTALYWYRQSLGQGLEFLIYFQGNSAPDKSGLPSDRFSAERTGGSVSTLTIQRTQQEDSAVYLCASSPGTGYEKLFFGSGTQLSVL.

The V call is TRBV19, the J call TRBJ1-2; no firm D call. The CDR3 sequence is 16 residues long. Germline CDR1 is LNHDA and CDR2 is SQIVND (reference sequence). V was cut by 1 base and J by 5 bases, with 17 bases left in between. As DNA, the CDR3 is TGTGCCAGTAGTATAGGCCTCCCCGGAGAGGGTTATGGCTACACCTTC. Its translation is CASSIGLPGEGYGYTF.

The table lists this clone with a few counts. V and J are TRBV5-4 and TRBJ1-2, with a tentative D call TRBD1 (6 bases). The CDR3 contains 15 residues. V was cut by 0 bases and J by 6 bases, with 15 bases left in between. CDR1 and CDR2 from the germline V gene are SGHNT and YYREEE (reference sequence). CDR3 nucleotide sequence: TGTGCCAGCAGCTTGGGGTCCAACCGACAGGATGGCTACACCTTC. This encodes CASSLGSNRQDGYTF.

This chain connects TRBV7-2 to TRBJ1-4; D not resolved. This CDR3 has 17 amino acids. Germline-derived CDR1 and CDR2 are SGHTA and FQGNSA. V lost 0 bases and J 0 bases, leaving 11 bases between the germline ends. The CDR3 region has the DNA TGTGCCAGCAGCTTAGCCCCCAGGTTTGCAACTAATGAAAAACTGTTTTTT. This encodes CASSLAPRFATNEKLFF.